Listed below are T cell receptor beta chains from one sample, sequenced in a study of blood T cells in healthy people across ages. TCRdb passed the 5' RACE reads through MiXCR, listing each CDR3 protein once. The sample lists around 2 million distinct CDR3 sequences; roughly two fifths were seen once. Sequencing input: blood. The receptor set was obtained from a human donor in good health. Each CDR3 is given with its conserved first and last residue. A D gene is named only where the DNA matches it firmly. The size field is filled for only some rows; it gives once, few, many or a size class.

J | D | V | size | DNA | CDR3
TRBJ2-7 | - | TRBV7-2 | - | TGTGCCAGCAGCTTAACCGGGACCGAGACCTACGAGCAGTACTTC | CASSLTGTETYEQYF
TRBJ1-2 | TRBD1 | TRBV29-1 | - | TGCAGCGTTGAAAGGACAGGGGTCGAGTGTGGCTACACCTTC | CSVERTGVECGYTF
TRBJ2-1 | TRBD1 | TRBV20-1 | many | TGCAGTGCTAGAGGGACGACAGGGGGCTTACTAGGATACAATGAGCAGTTCTTC | CSARGTTGGLLGYNEQFF
TRBJ1-3 | - | TRBV9 | - | TGTGCCAGCAGCCCCCTTCGGGGAGGAAACACCATATATTTT | CASSPLRGGNTIYF
TRBJ2-5 | TRBD2 | TRBV12-3/TRBV12-4 | once | TGTGCCAGCAGTAAACTAGCGGGGCCCCGGGAGACCCAGTACTTC | CASSKLAGPRETQYF
TRBJ2-3 | - | TRBV10-3 | - | TGTGCCATCAGTGATAAACTAGCCGACACAGATACGCAGTATTTT | CAISDKLADTDTQYF
TRBJ1-1 | TRBD1 | TRBV7-8 | - | TGTGCCACATACAGGGGCCAGAACACTGAAGCTTTCTTT | CATYRGQNTEAFF
TRBJ2-2 | TRBD2 | TRBV18 | few | TGTGCCAGCTCACCATCGACTAGCGGGGACACCGGGGGGCTGTTTTTT | CASSPSTSGDTGGLFF
TRBJ2-1 | TRBD2 | TRBV2 | - | TGTGCCAGCAGTGAATGGACTAGCGGGAATGAGCAGTTCTTC | CASSEWTSGNEQFF
TRBJ2-5 | - | TRBV11-2 | - | TGTGCCAGCAGCTTAGGTGGCATTGGCAGGACCCAGTACTTC | CASSLGGIGRTQYF
TRBJ2-7 | - | TRBV5-1 | - | TGCGCCAGCAGCTTGATGACAGGGACTTCCTACGAGCAGTACTTC | CASSLMTGTSYEQYF
TRBJ1-1 | - | TRBV5-1 | few | TGCGCCAGCAGCTTGGACCCTCCCGGGACAAGCAGTGAAGCTTTCTTT | CASSLDPPGTSSEAFF
TRBJ2-5 | - | TRBV12-3/TRBV12-4 | - | TGTGCCAGCAATCAGGGTGTAGGGGAGACCCAGTACTTC | CASNQGVGETQYF
TRBJ2-3 | TRBD2 | TRBV7-2 | few | TGTGCCAGCAGCCCAAGGGTAGCGGGGGGGCTCGCAGATACGCAGTATTTT | CASSPRVAGGLADTQYF
TRBJ2-1 | - | TRBV7-8 | few | TGTGCCAGCAGCTTAGTAAGGACACTCTACAATGAGCAGTTCTTC | CASSLVRTLYNEQFF
TRBJ2-7 | - | TRBV15 | few | TGTGCCACCAGCAGAGACCCGACCAGGATCTACGAGCAGTACTTC | CATSRDPTRIYEQYF
TRBJ2-3 | TRBD2 | TRBV20-1 | - | TGCAGTGCTTTTAGCGGGGGGGTCACAGATACGCAGTATTTT | CSAFSGGVTDTQYF
TRBJ2-5 | - | TRBV15 | few | TGTGCCACCAGCAGAGATTTAACAGAGACCCAGTACTTC | CATSRDLTETQYF
TRBJ1-5 | TRBD1 | TRBV6-2/TRBV6-3 | once | TGTGCCAGCAGTTACCCAGGGGGCTTGAGCAATCAGCCCCGGCATTTT | CASSYPGGLSNQPRHF
TRBJ1-6 | - | TRBV9 | - | TGTGCCAGCAGCGCGACAGAGGATTCACCCCTCCACTTT | CASSATEDSPLHF
TRBJ2-5 | TRBD2 | TRBV10-3 | - | TGTGCCATCAATGCAGCGGGGGTCCAAGAGACCCAGTACTTC | CAINAAGVQETQYF
TRBJ1-2 | - | TRBV3-1 | - | TGTGCCAGCAGCCAACTAAACCTGAATGGGAGCTATGGCTACACCTTC | CASSQLNLNGSYGYTF
TRBJ2-1 | - | TRBV7-6 | - | TGTGCCAGCAGTCGTTCGATCGGACTGCTCTACAATGAGCAGTTCTTC | CASSRSIGLLYNEQFF